These 32 T cell receptor beta chains were sequenced from one sample in a study of T-cell memory formation after mild COVID-19. Each CDR3 protein gets one entry after TCRdb re-called the 5' RACE reads with MiXCR. Of a few hundred thousand distinct CDR3 sequences detected, roughly a fifth appear once; the ten largest clones hold roughly 8.1%. Sequencing was carried out using PBMCs or a T cell subset sorted from them (not recorded which). The source is an adult woman who had mild COVID-19 (a few samples of this study predate the infection). Cell type and time point are not known.

The chain joins TRBV18 to TRBJ1-5; D unclear. The CDR3 covers 15 residues. V lost 5 bases to trimming and J lost 0 bases, with 11 bases between them. Looked up from germline, CDR1 is KGHSH and CDR2 is LQKENI. The CDR3 DNA is TGTGCCAGCTCAGGTCTTGGCAATAGCAATCAGCCCCAGCATTTT. It yields the protein CASSGLGNSNQPQHF.

This clonotype showed up just a few times. V usage is TRBV11-1 and J usage is TRBJ2-7; D is undetermined. Between the trimmed V and J ends, which lost 3 bases and 0 bases, there was a span of 15 bases. Per the germline V gene, CDR1 is SGHAT and CDR2 is FQDESV (reference sequence). This CDR3 has 16 residues. CDR3 DNA sequence: TGTGCCAGCAGCTTTAATCGCGGCCGCAGCTCCTACGAGCAGTACTTC. It encodes CASSFNRGRSSYEQYF.

The chain carries TRBV6-2 or TRBV6-3 and TRBJ2-2; D is possibly TRBD1 (6 bases). V was pared by 5 bases and J by 0 bases, with 7 bases between. Germline CDR1 reads MNHEY; CDR2 reads SVGEGT. CDR3 size: 14 residues. CDR3 in DNA: TGTGCCAGCAGTGAGGGGGCGAACACCGGGGAGCTGTTTTTT. Translating gives CASSEGANTGELFF.

The chain has TRBV24-1 and TRBJ2-7; D may match TRBD1 or TRBD2 (5 bases each). The ends were cut back, 4 bases at V and 6 bases at J, with 15 bases in the middle. CDR3 size: 14 residues. Per germline, CDR1 KGHDR and CDR2 SFDVKD. CDR3 DNA sequence: TGTGCCACCAGTGAAACCGGGACCCCCGGCGAGCAGTACTTC. This gives the protein CATSETGTPGEQYF.

This clonotype occurred many times. The rearrangement links TRBV23-1 to TRBJ1-5, with a possible D match to TRBD1 (5 bases). TRBV23-1 is assigned to the ORF class and has an uncertain function. This CDR3 is 16 amino acids long. V lost 4 bases to trimming and J lost 1 base, with 14 bases between them. The CDR3 DNA sequence: TGCGCCAGCAGTCTACGGGGCAGAGGGAGCAATCAGCCCCAGCATTTT. Its translation is CASSLRGRGSNQPQHF.

V usage is TRBV7-6 and J usage is TRBJ2-1; TRBD2 matches at 8 bases. There are 17 residues in the CDR3. Germline-derived CDR1 and CDR2 are SGHVS and FNYEAQ. Losses at the gene ends were 5 bases for V and 3 bases for J; bases not matched to a gene: 12. The CDR3 is CASSRQLSGNNYNEQFF. The CDR3 DNA is TGTGCCAGCAGCCGACAACTTAGCGGGAATAACTACAATGAGCAGTTCTTC.

The J gene is TRBJ1-2, the V gene TRBV30; D perhaps matches TRBD1 (6 bases). The CDR3 is 14 residues long. Trimming took 5 bases from V and 8 from J, leaving 21 bases between them. Germline loops: CDR1 GTSNPN, CDR2 SVGIG (reference sequence). For the CDR3, the DNA is TGTGCCTGGGGATCAGACAGGCCCCGAGAGGGCTACACCTTC. This gives the protein CAWGSDRPREGYTF.

V and J are TRBV9 and TRBJ2-3, with D possibly being TRBD1 (7 bases). There are 16 residues in the CDR3. Trimming removed 3 bases from V and 1 base from J, with 15 bases in between. Germline V gene sequence: CDR1 SGDLS, CDR2 YYNGEE. CDR3 residues: CASSAQGGLRTDTQYF. The CDR3 DNA is TGTGCCAGCAGCGCCCAGGGGGGCCTCCGCACAGATACGCAGTATTTT.

The table lists this clonotype with a few counts. J is TRBJ2-2 and V is TRBV7-2; the D gene is possibly TRBD2 (6 bases). This CDR3 comprises 16 residues. Germline lookup yields CDR1 SGHTA and CDR2 FQGNSA. V was trimmed by 0 bases and J by 1 base, leaving 9 bases between them. The CDR3 bases are TGTGCCAGCAGCTTAGCGGGGAGGTTGAACACCGGGGAGCTGTTTTTT. Protein: CASSLAGRLNTGELFF.

This clonotype was observed a handful of times. This chain joins TRBV5-4 and TRBJ2-3; TRBD2 matches 9 bases. Unmatched junction bases numbered 13, after V lost 0 bases and J lost 8 bases. The CDR3 is 17 residues long. Per the germline V gene, CDR1 is SGHNT and CDR2 is YYREEE (reference sequence). CDR3 sequence: CASSLEISAGGRRTQYF. In DNA form, the CDR3 reads TGTGCCAGCAGCTTGGAAATTTCGGCGGGAGGGCGTCGTACGCAGTATTTT.

This chain connects TRBV7-3 to TRBJ1-5; D is ambiguous. Germline V gene data show CDR1 as SGHTA and CDR2 as FQGTGA. V was shortened by 5 bases and J by 5 bases, with 10 bases between the two germline ends. This CDR3 has 13 amino acids. The CDR3 loop reads CASSLGLDQPQHF. DNA for the CDR3: TGTGCCAGCAGCCTCGGGCTTGATCAGCCCCAGCATTTT.

This clonotype was found many times. The chain combines TRBV5-6 with TRBJ2-1; D may be TRBD1 (5 bases). The CDR3 length is 17 residues. Germline CDR1 SGHDT, CDR2 YYEEEE. V lost 2 bases, J lost 8 bases, and 23 bases lay in between. The CDR3: CASSFNVPRVVRDEQFF. CDR3 coding DNA: TGTGCCAGCAGCTTCAACGTCCCCAGGGTTGTCCGGGATGAGCAGTTCTTC.

The chain carries TRBV9 and TRBJ2-5; no reliable D call. This CDR3 is 13 amino acids long. Germline lookup yields CDR1 SGDLS and CDR2 YYNGEE. Trimming removed 4 bases from V and 6 bases from J, with 13 bases in between. The CDR3 spells CASSTNVAQTQYF. The CDR3 coding sequence is TGTGCCAGCAGCACGAACGTAGCCCAGACCCAGTACTTC.

The chain uses TRBV11-2 and TRBJ2-7, with 9 bases that match TRBD2. In germline, CDR1 is SGHAT, CDR2 FQNNGV. Trimming cost V 6 bases and J 3 bases; bases outside gene matches: 9. The CDR3 loop spans 15 amino acids. The CDR3 here is CASSSLSGGFYEQYF. DNA of the CDR3: TGTGCCAGCAGTAGCCTTAGCGGGGGATTCTACGAGCAGTACTTC.

The chain carries TRBV7-9 and TRBJ2-2; tentatively, D is TRBD1 (6 bases). The V gene's germline CDR1 is SEHNR and CDR2 FQNEAQ (reference sequence). V lost 2 bases to trimming and J lost 5 bases, with 12 bases between them. The CDR3 consists of 15 residues. The CDR3: CASSLQGYGTGELFF. In nucleotides, the CDR3 is TGTGCCAGCAGCTTACAGGGGTACGGGACCGGGGAGCTGTTTTTT.

The chain links TRBV20-1 to TRBJ1-4; a possible D gene is TRBD1 (5 bases). Trimming removed 2 bases from V and 10 bases from J, with 23 bases in between. Germline assignment: CDR1 DFQATT and CDR2 SNEGSKA (reference sequence). The CDR3 length is 16 residues. The CDR3 DNA reads as TGCAGTGCTAGACCCTGGGGGACCTCGCGCGGTGGAAAACTGTTTTTT. Translated: CSARPWGTSRGGKLFF.

This chain connects TRBV29-1 to TRBJ1-4, with D perhaps TRBD1 (5 bases). This CDR3 is 12 amino acids long. Deletions cut 7 bases from V and 8 bases from J, with 14 bases between. From germline, CDR1 is SQVTM and CDR2 ANQGSEA. CDR3 amino acids: CSAGGGLEKLFF. CDR3 in DNA: TGCAGCGCCGGGGGAGGGTTGGAAAAACTGTTTTTT.

The gene calls are TRBV20-1 and TRBJ1-1, with D hard to call. The CDR3 loop spans 14 amino acids. V lost 1 base, J lost 5 bases, and 14 bases lay in between. Germline CDR1 is DFQATT and CDR2 is SNEGSKA (reference sequence). CDR3 sequence: CSARGPVGFTEAFF. The CDR3 DNA is TGCAGTGCTAGAGGCCCCGTGGGATTTACTGAAGCTTTCTTT.

The chain has TRBV4-1 and TRBJ1-6; 8 bases are a match to TRBD1. This CDR3 spans 16 amino acids. J lost 10 bases, V lost 2 bases, and 10 bases had no gene match. CDR1 MGHRA and CDR2 YSYEKL come from the germline V gene. Here the CDR3 DNA reads TGCGCCAGCAGCCAACCCAGGGACAGGATGGGGTCACCCCTCCACTTT. This sequence encodes CASSQPRDRMGSPLHF.

The chain employs TRBV20-1 and TRBJ2-1, with 10 bases aligning to TRBD2. The J segment lost 4 bases and the V segment lost 4 bases, leaving 7 bases of the junction unmatched. The CDR3 has 15 amino acids. Germline assignment: CDR1 DFQATT and CDR2 SNEGSKA (reference sequence). For the CDR3, the DNA is TGCAGTGCTACCCGGCTAGCGGGAGAGTACAATGAGCAGTTCTTC. This codes for CSATRLAGEYNEQFF.

The V and J genes are TRBV5-1 and TRBJ2-7; TRBD2 agrees at 8 bases. The germline CDR1 and CDR2 sequences are SGHRS and YFSETQ. The CDR3 has 15 amino acids. The V gene end was trimmed by 0 bases and the J gene end by 13 bases; junction bases not matched to a gene: 15. The DNA of the CDR3 is TGCGCCAGCAGCTTGGATCTAGCGGGCGTCGAGCATTGTTACTTC. Protein sequence: CASSLDLAGVEHCYF.

In this sample, this clonotype turned up a few times. The rearrangement uses TRBV19 and TRBJ1-2; TRBD1 matches 7 bases. The V and J ends lost 4 bases and 4 bases, in that order; junction bases with no gene match: 12. Germline CDR1 and CDR2: LNHDA and SQIVND (reference sequence). CDR3 length: 16 amino acids. CDR3 residues: CASSTLLGGVGYGYTF. The CDR3 coding sequence is TGTGCCAGTAGTACCCTCTTAGGGGGCGTCGGCTATGGCTACACCTTC.

This clonotype was seen more than once but under ten times. V usage is TRBV5-1 and J usage is TRBJ2-1; 9 bases fit TRBD1. The CDR3 has 15 amino acids. Germline lookup yields CDR1 SGHRS and CDR2 YFSETQ. Trimming cost V 6 bases and J 0 bases; bases outside gene matches: 4. In nucleotides, the CDR3 is TGCGCCAGCACCCAGGACAGGGGCTCCTACAATGAGCAGTTCTTC. Translated, it gives CASTQDRGSYNEQFF.

The genes are TRBV12-3 or TRBV12-4 and TRBJ1-1; 8 positions match TRBD1. V was clipped by 5 bases and J by 4 bases; unmatched bases: 12. This CDR3 comprises 16 residues. CDR3 nucleotides: TGTGCCAGCAGTCACGTACTGACAGGGGCTTCCACTGAAGCTTTCTTT. Its translation is CASSHVLTGASTEAFF.

This clonotype has more than one count but fewer than ten. The chain recombines TRBV5-5 with TRBJ2-7, with D unresolved. Trimming took off 4 bases at V and 0 bases at J, with 17 bases between the two ends. The CDR3 runs 16 residues. The germline CDR1 and CDR2 sequences are SGHKS and YYEKEE (reference sequence). The CDR3 DNA follows: TGTGCCAGCAGCCACGGACCGATATTGTCCTCCTACGAGCAGTACTTC. Protein product: CASSHGPILSSYEQYF.

The DNA for the CDR3 is TGTGCCAGCAGGTATAGCGGGGGACCCTACAATGAGCAGTTCTTC. This translates into CASRYSGGPYNEQFF. This sequence joins TRBV12-3 or TRBV12-4 and TRBJ2-1, with TRBD2 matching over 9 bases. The CDR3 consists of 15 residues. The V segment lost 6 bases and the J segment 2 bases; nucleotides outside the gene matches: 5.

There are many counts of this clonotype. The V call is TRBV3-1, the J call TRBJ1-1; 7 bases are shared with TRBD1. Trimming removed 4 bases from V and 0 bases from J; junction bases left unmatched: 2. Germline V CDR1 and CDR2: LGHDT, YNNKEL (reference sequence). The CDR3 is made up of 14 amino acids. CDR3 in amino acids: CASSPQGLNTEAFF. The CDR3 DNA reads TGTGCCAGCAGCCCACAGGGGCTGAACACTGAAGCTTTCTTT.

In this sample, this clonotype turned up a few times. The chain couples TRBV6-5 to TRBJ1-1, with 9 bases matching TRBD1. The CDR3 contains 14 residues. Trimming took 10 bases from V and 5 from J; bases not matched to a gene: 11. The germline V gene encodes CDR1 MNHEY and CDR2 SVGAGI. Here the CDR3 reads CATRRQGVWTEAFF. CDR3 sequence (DNA): TGTGCCACACGACGACAGGGGGTATGGACTGAAGCTTTCTTT.

This rearrangement joins TRBV11-3 to TRBJ2-1, with a possible D match to TRBD2 (5 bases). The CDR3 is made up of 16 amino acids. V gave up 1 base and J gave up 2 bases, with 12 bases separating them. Germline values: CDR1 SGHNT, CDR2 YENEEA. The CDR3 coding sequence is TGTGCCAGCAGCTTAGTTTTAGCGAACCCCTACAATGAGCAGTTCTTC. Residues: CASSLVLANPYNEQFF.

The chain combines TRBV29-1 with TRBJ2-7, with a possible D match to TRBD2 (5 bases). Between the trimmed V and J ends, which lost 5 bases and 0 bases, there was a span of 14 bases. The germline CDR1 and CDR2 sequences are SQVTM and ANQGSEA. This CDR3 has 14 residues. The CDR3 sequence is CSVFGGSSSYEQYF. CDR3 DNA: TGCAGCGTTTTCGGCGGGTCCAGCTCCTACGAGCAGTACTTC.

J is TRBJ1-1 and V is TRBV7-9; perhaps TRBD1 as D (5 bases). The CDR3 totals 12 residues. Germline values: CDR1 SEHNR, CDR2 FQNEAQ (reference sequence). V shed 5 bases and J shed 7 bases, with 11 bases lying between them. Here the CDR3 DNA reads TGTGCCAGCAGCGCCAGGGTAGGTGAAGCTTTCTTT. Translation gives CASSARVGEAFF. Supplemented by reference TRBV7-9 and TRBJ1-1, the full variable domain reads DTGVSQNPRHKITKRGQNVTFRCDPISEHNRLYWYRQTLGQGPEFLTYFQNEAQLEKSRLLSDRFSAERPKGSFSTLEIQRTEQGDSAMYLCASSARVGEAFFGQGTRLTVV.

The rearrangement links TRBV23-1 to TRBJ1-1; no clear D. TRBV23-1 is an ORF; its function is uncertain. The CDR3 is 11 amino acids. The CDR3 protein is CTLERDTEAFF. The CDR3 region has the DNA TGCACTCTCGAGAGGGACACTGAAGCTTTCTTT.